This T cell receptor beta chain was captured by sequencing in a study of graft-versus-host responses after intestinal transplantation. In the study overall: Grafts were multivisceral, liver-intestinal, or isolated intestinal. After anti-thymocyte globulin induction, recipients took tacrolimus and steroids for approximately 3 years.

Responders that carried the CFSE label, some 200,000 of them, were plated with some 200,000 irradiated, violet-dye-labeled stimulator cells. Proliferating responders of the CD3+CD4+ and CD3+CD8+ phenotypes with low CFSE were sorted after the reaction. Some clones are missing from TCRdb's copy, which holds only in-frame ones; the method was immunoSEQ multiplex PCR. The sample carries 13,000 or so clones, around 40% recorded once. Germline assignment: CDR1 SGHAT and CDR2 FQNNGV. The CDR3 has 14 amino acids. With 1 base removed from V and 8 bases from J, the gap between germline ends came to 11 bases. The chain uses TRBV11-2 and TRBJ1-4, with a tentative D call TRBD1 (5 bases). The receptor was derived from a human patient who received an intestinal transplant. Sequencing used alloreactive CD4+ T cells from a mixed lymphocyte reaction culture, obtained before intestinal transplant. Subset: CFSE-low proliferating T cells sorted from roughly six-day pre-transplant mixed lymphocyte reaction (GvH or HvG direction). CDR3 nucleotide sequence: TGTGCCAGCAGCTTAGGTGGGGGAGGAGAAAAACTGTTTTTT. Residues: CASSLGGGGEKLFF. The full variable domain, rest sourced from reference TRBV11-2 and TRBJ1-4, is EAGVAQSPRYKIIEKRQSVAFWCNPISGHATLYWYQQILGQGPKLLIQFQNNGVVDDSQLPKDRFSAERLKGVDSTLKIQPAKLEDSAVYLCASSLGGGGEKLFFGSGTQLSVL.